The present T cell receptor beta chain was sequenced within a study of identical twins. This clonotype was recorded at least ten times. Its antigen is not identified. Germline V gene lookup returns CDR1 KGHDR and CDR2 SFDVKD. The CDR3 covers 16 residues. V lost 1 base and J lost 0, with 9 bases in between. Whole-study results and caveats: Findings depended on cross-sectional statistics rather than tracking the same donors.

TCRdb re-analysed the 5' RACE reads in MiXCR, keeping a single row per CDR3 protein. The sample records 200,000 to 250,000 distinct CDR3 sequences, 6% to 9% being singletons. The same data also contributed to another study, on yellow fever vaccine responses in identical twins.

The material sequenced was memory (CD45RO+) T cells sorted from blood. The chain carries TRBV24-1 and TRBJ2-1; D is unclear. The sequence derives from a young woman in good health. CDR3 sequence: CATSDLGESSYNEQFF. The CDR3 DNA is TGTGCCACCAGTGATTTAGGCGAGAGCTCCTACAATGAGCAGTTCTTC.